This T cell receptor beta chain appears in the sequencing data of a study of blood T cell repertoires in COVID-19 (dated by TCRdb to about 2020). Background for the entire study: The collaborator samples originated in the United States, Italy and Spain and spanned the acute and convalescent phases of COVID-19. The prospective study material was composed of cDNA or gDNA derived from T cells, B-cell-depleted T cells, or PBMCs. Deeply sampled blood TCRbeta repertoires from subjects exposed to, actively infected with, or recovered from COVID-19 were included in the dataset. A freely available public database, intended as a resource for researchers studying the immune response to SARS-CoV-2, is where the repertoires were released. Samples were obtained from the ongoing ImmuneRACE study (first 160 participants) and from over 1,000 subjects provided by 6 global collaborators. Sample metadata almost always included a de-identified subject ID, COVID-19 status, age in years and sex. Where available, HLA class I and class II types were taken from metadata supplied by the sample provider and were not determined by assay-based typing. Beyond this particular receptor, the publication reports: Clinical and demographic metadata were provided uncurated, with the amount varying by source and participant.

Comment on this clone: The antigen this receptor binds is unknown. Per-nucleotide qualities are absent, and no much larger clonotype sits a single base away.

Each collaborating institution followed its own protocols to collect whole blood in K2EDTA tubes. Collaborator samples were shipped for TCRbeta analysis as frozen whole blood, isolated PBMCs, or DNA extracted from either sample type. TCRbeta CDR3 regions were amplified from genomic DNA by means of the immunoSEQ Assay, a bias-controlled multiplex PCR. In the authors' own workflow: The number of nucleated cells in each sample was estimated from the amplification of reference gene primers within the assay. To quantify the absolute abundance of each unique TCRbeta CDR3 rearrangement, sequence reads were collapsed and filtered. For each sample, productive Simpson clonality was calculated by taking the square root of Simpson's diversity index across productive rearrangements. The table comes from immuneACCESS by way of TCRdb, which keeps in-frame sequences with V and J called. Part of the clones is missing from these tables; in studies checked, under half for an unresolved V gene and the rest for unknown reasons. From that table come the V and J calls and clone size; the DNA was used to work out D and trimming. The sample profile shows 150,000 to 200,000 clones; approximately 79% of them were found once. In total, the top ten clones hold roughly 28% of the sample.

Including cysteine and phenylalanine, the CDR3 has 15 amino acids. The entry retains the CDR3 DNA only, 45 bases that are in frame from base 1. CDR1 is given as LNHDA and CDR2 as SQIVND, both from the germline V gene (reference sequence). The V and J ends are trimmed by 5 bases and 2 bases, leaving 14 bases between them. This sequence uses TRBV19 and TRBJ2-3; the D gene is perhaps TRBD2, on 5 matching bases. The sequence derives from a woman aged 70-85 years with acute or convalescent COVID-19. Input material: peripheral blood. The CDR3 reads as follows: CASSLSAPLTDTQYF. The nucleotide sequence is TGTGCCAGTAGTCTTAGCGCTCCGCTCACAGATACGCAGTATTTT.